A single sample is the source of the 6 T cell receptor beta chains below, sequenced in a study of cytomegalovirus exposure and HLA in healthy donors. Primers: 60 Vbeta forward and 13 Jbeta reverse. The assay was immunoSEQ multiplex PCR, and TCRdb's table has in-frame clones only and misses some. The data hold approximately 38,000 clones, with approximately 79% observed a single time. The specimen sequenced was PBMCs. Receptor source: a woman younger than 30 in good health and CMV-seropositive.

The chain uses TRBV25-1 and TRBJ2-5, with TRBD2 matching over 12 bases. The CDR3 is 16 residues long. V shed 5 bases, J shed 4 bases, and the junction held 8 bases outside the gene matches. Germline V gives CDR1 MGHDK, CDR2 SYGVNS. The DNA for the CDR3 is TGTGCCAGCAGTTCTAGCGGGAGGGCCGTCGGAGAGACCCAGTACTTC. Amino acid sequence: CASSSSGRAVGETQYF.

This rearrangement joins TRBV5-1 to TRBJ2-2; the match to TRBD2 covers 11 bases. This CDR3 region has 17 residues. V lost 4 bases to trimming and J lost 2 bases; unmatched junction nucleotides: 7. The germline V gene has CDR1 SGHRS and CDR2 YFSETQ. The CDR3 bases are TGCGCCAGCAGCCACCTGACTAGCGGGGCAAACACCGGGGAGCTGTTTTTT. Its protein is CASSHLTSGANTGELFF.

The J gene is TRBJ2-5, the V gene TRBV28, with D tentatively TRBD2 (5 bases). Germline V gene lookup returns CDR1 MDHEN and CDR2 SYDVKM. V shed 3 bases and J shed 5 bases, with 16 bases lying between them. The CDR3 contains 15 residues. In nucleotides, the CDR3 is TGTGCCAGCAGTTTTCAAGGCCCGTCGGGGGAGACCCAGTACTTC. The encoded protein is CASSFQGPSGETQYF.

CDR3 nucleotides: TGTGCCAGCAGTTACGAACTTAACCGCCACTCCTACAATGAGCAGTTCTTC. This codes for CASSYELNRHSYNEQFF. The chain links TRBV6-7 to TRBJ2-1; no firm D call. TRBV6-7 is annotated as an ORF whose role is uncertain. The CDR3 runs 17 residues. The V gene lost 2 bases and the J gene lost 0 bases, with 14 bases spanning the gap.

The V call is TRBV28, the J call TRBJ1-5; a possible D gene is TRBD1 (6 bases). Looked up from germline, CDR1 is MDHEN and CDR2 is SYDVKM. The CDR3 spans 13 residues. The ends were cut back, 7 bases at V and 3 bases at J, with 10 bases in the middle. CDR3 sequence: CASNGQYNQPQHF. The DNA for the CDR3 is TGTGCCAGCAACGGACAGTACAATCAGCCCCAGCATTTT.

The V gene is TRBV4-3, the J gene TRBJ1-1, with D unresolved. The length of the CDR3 is 14 residues. Germline V gene sequence: CDR1 LGHNA, CDR2 YSLEER. The germline V and J ends were trimmed by 1 base and 1 base, with 7 bases remaining between them. CDR3: CASSQVVSNTEAFF. For the CDR3, the DNA is TGCGCCAGCAGCCAAGTCGTTTCGAACACTGAAGCTTTCTTT.